The clone carrying this TCR beta chain was seen more than once but under ten times. Its antigen is unknown. The CDR3 consists of 14 residues. Trimming took 4 bases from V and 2 from J, leaving 10 bases between them. Germline CDR1 and CDR2: LGHDT and YNNKEL (reference sequence). Via MiXCR, TCRdb re-called the 5' RACE reads, giving one row per CDR3 protein. The table has nearly 900,000 distinct CDR3 sequences, approximately 13% seen once. The data were taken from a study of identical twins. Findings and caveats of the study: Out-of-frame alpha sequences that twins shared showed excess low generation probability. Not following the same donors, the study drew its conclusions from cross-sectional statistical analysis. Twins showed weaker excess sharing in their beta out-of-frame sequences.

The sample also formed part of further work on yellow fever vaccine responses in identical twins.

The sequence derives from a woman younger than 35 in good health. The sample consisted of PBMCs. The chain employs TRBV3-1 and TRBJ2-3; a possible D gene is TRBD1 (6 bases). CDR3 region: CASSRDTYTDTQYF. The CDR3 nucleotides are TGTGCCAGCAGCCGGGACACATACACAGATACGCAGTATTTT.